Below, 18 T cell receptor beta chains from the same sample are listed, as sequenced in a study of blood T cell repertoires in COVID-19. Clones were sequenced by immunoSEQ multiplex PCR, and TCRdb holds only the in-frame ones, with some missing. The sample lists over 150,000 clones; about four fifths were seen once. The specimen sequenced was peripheral blood. These receptors all come from a woman in her sixties with acute or convalescent COVID-19.

V usage is TRBV19 and J usage is TRBJ2-1; 9 bases match TRBD2. The CDR3 consists of 15 residues. CDR1 is LNHDA, CDR2 SQIVND, per germline (reference sequence). Trimming at V came to 9 bases and at J to 3 bases, leaving 9 bases not matched to a gene. CDR3: CASASGRGGYNEQFF. For the CDR3, the DNA is TGTGCCAGCGCCTCAGGGCGGGGGGGCTACAATGAGCAGTTCTTC.

The chain links TRBV10-3 to TRBJ2-5, with TRBD1 matching over 7 bases. The ends lost 2 bases at V and 2 bases at J; junction bases unmatched: 2. Germline CDR1 ENHRY, CDR2 SYGVKD. The CDR3 has 14 amino acids. The CDR3 DNA reads TGTGCCATCAGTGAGCTGGACAGGCAAGAGACCCAGTACTTC. Its protein is CAISELDRQETQYF.

The chain is built from TRBV30 and TRBJ1-2, with a possible D match to TRBD1 (6 bases). The V gene's germline CDR1 is GTSNPN and CDR2 SVGIG (reference sequence). The CDR3 runs to 14 residues. Trimming left V 4 bases short and J 8 bases short, with 20 bases between. The CDR3 bases are TGTGCCTGGATCCGGGACACTGGCTCATGGGGCTACACCTTC. Amino acids: CAWIRDTGSWGYTF.

The chain is built from TRBV14 and TRBJ1-1; 7 positions match TRBD1. CDR1 SGHDN and CDR2 FVKESK come from the germline V gene. The V gene end was trimmed by 6 bases and the J gene end by 4 bases; junction bases not matched to a gene: 5. This CDR3 has 13 amino acids. As DNA, the CDR3 is TGTGCCAGCAGTTATACAGGGGTCACTGAAGCTTTCTTT. Translating gives CASSYTGVTEAFF.

This clone was seen a few times. Within the sample, other DNA sequences also encode this same CDR3. V is TRBV6-6 and J is TRBJ1-2, with 8 bases identical to TRBD1. This CDR3 is 13 amino acids long. Unmatched junction bases numbered 3, after V lost 6 bases and J lost 3 bases. CDR1 MNHNY and CDR2 SVGAGI come from the germline V gene (reference sequence). The CDR3 sequence is CASSPTGDYGYTF. CDR3 nucleotide sequence: TGTGCCAGCAGCCCGACAGGGGACTATGGCTACACCTTC.

The genes are TRBV9 and TRBJ1-5; D not resolved. The germline V gene has CDR1 SGDLS and CDR2 YYNGEE. V was pared by 0 bases and J by 7 bases, with 11 bases between. The CDR3 consists of 14 residues. CDR3 loop: CASSVDGIEQPQHF. The CDR3 nucleotides read TGTGCCAGCAGCGTAGACGGGATAGAACAGCCCCAGCATTTT. The full variable domain, rest sourced from reference TRBV9 and TRBJ1-5, is DSGVTQTPKHLITATGQRVTLRCSPRSGDLSVYWYQQSLDQGLQFLIQYYNGEERAKGNILERFSAQQFPDLHSELNLSSLELGDSALYFCASSVDGIEQPQHFGDGTRLSIL.

The rearrangement joins TRBV9 to TRBJ2-3; 10 nucleotides align to TRBD2. The CDR3 has 15 residues. The V gene end was trimmed by 4 bases and the J gene end by 2 bases; junction bases not matched to a gene: 4. Germline loops: CDR1 SGDLS, CDR2 YYNGEE. The CDR3 sequence is CASSSSGGYTDTQYF. CDR3 sequence (DNA): TGTGCCAGCAGCAGTAGCGGGGGGTACACAGATACGCAGTATTTT.

This clone was recorded only once. The genes are TRBV6-5 and TRBJ1-2, with TRBD1 matching 7 bases. This CDR3 comprises 14 residues. J gave up 4 bases and V 7 bases, and 9 bases lay outside the gene matches. The V gene's germline CDR1 is MNHEY and CDR2 SVGAGI. The CDR3 reads CASTVTGDPYGYTF. The CDR3, as DNA: TGTGCCAGCACGGTTACAGGGGACCCCTATGGCTACACCTTC.

This clone was detected only once. The chain couples TRBV5-1 to TRBJ2-3; D ambiguous. The CDR3 length is 13 residues. Germline values: CDR1 SGHRS, CDR2 YFSETQ. With 2 bases removed from V and 1 base from J, the gap between germline ends came to 5 bases. CDR3 loop: CASSLEGTDTQYF. CDR3 nucleotides: TGCGCCAGCAGCTTAGAGGGCACAGATACGCAGTATTTT.

This clone was found once. The rearrangement joins TRBV6-4 to TRBJ2-1; 8 nucleotides match TRBD2. The CDR3 has 14 residues. Germline V gene sequence: CDR1 MRHNA, CDR2 SNTAGT. V lost 8 bases and J lost 5; bases outside the gene matches: 8. This chain's CDR3 is CASPGGSLNNEQFF. The CDR3 DNA sequence: TGTGCCAGCCCGGGAGGGAGCCTAAACAATGAGCAGTTCTTC.

This sequence joins TRBV6-5 and TRBJ2-2; no definite D call. Germline lookup yields CDR1 MNHEY and CDR2 SVGAGI. Trimming stripped 2 bases from V and 3 bases from J, with 10 bases between. The CDR3 spans 15 residues. The CDR3 DNA follows: TGTGCCAGCAGTTACGACACATTAGACACCGGGGAGCTGTTTTTT. It is translated as CASSYDTLDTGELFF.

The V gene is TRBV5-4, the J gene TRBJ1-6, with 7 positions matching TRBD1. Per the germline V gene, CDR1 is SGHNT and CDR2 is YYREEE (reference sequence). Trimming removed 5 bases from V and 10 bases from J; junction bases left unmatched: 21. The CDR3 sequence is 18 residues long. CDR3 DNA: TGTGCCAGCAGTCTTTTAGGGGGCGCCCGGCCAGGGGAATCACCCCTCCACTTT. Translating gives CASSLLGGARPGESPLHF.

The gene calls are TRBV27 and TRBJ2-3, with D unclear. V lost 1 base and J 9 bases, leaving 11 bases between the germline ends. This CDR3 spans 13 amino acids. CDR1 is MNHEY, CDR2 SMNVEV, per germline (reference sequence). CDR3 sequence: CASSLWASRTQYF. In DNA, the CDR3 is TGTGCCAGCAGTTTATGGGCGTCGAGAACGCAGTATTTT.

The chain joins TRBV5-1 to TRBJ1-2; unclear D gene. This CDR3 is built from 15 residues. The germline gives CDR1 SGHRS, CDR2 YFSETQ. The V end was cut by 3 bases, the J end by 4 bases, with 16 bases between. The CDR3 DNA reads as TGCGCCAGCAGCTGGGCAGACCGGCTCGGCTATGGCTACACCTTC. Translating gives CASSWADRLGYGYTF.

The chain uses TRBV19 and TRBJ1-5, with 11 bases lining up with TRBD1. Germline CDR1 LNHDA, CDR2 SQIVND (reference sequence). The CDR3 loop spans 15 amino acids. Trimming removed 5 bases from V and 3 bases from J; junction bases left unmatched: 3. The CDR3, as DNA: TGTGCCAGTAGTTGGGGACAGGGGGACAATCAGCCCCAGCATTTT. It yields the protein CASSWGQGDNQPQHF.

This clone was observed a single time. One end of the junction is discordant with germline, which a read error may explain. This rearrangement joins TRBV7-7 to TRBJ2-3, with D tentatively TRBD2 (6 bases). The germline V gene has CDR1 SSHAT and CDR2 FNYEAQ (reference sequence). This CDR3 comprises 15 residues. In DNA form, the CDR3 reads TGTGCTAGCAGCACAAGCCGGGAGTCCGCAGATACGCAGTATTTT. Translating gives CASSTSRESADTQYF.

The chain combines TRBV7-9 with TRBJ1-5, with 8 nucleotides matching TRBD1. This CDR3 spans 14 amino acids. Trimming took 3 bases from V and 6 from J; bases not matched to a gene: 4. Germline V gene lookup returns CDR1 SEHNR and CDR2 FQNEAQ (reference sequence). Here the CDR3 DNA reads TGTGCCAGCAGCTTCCAGGGGGCGGCTCAGCCCCAGCATTTT. It translates to CASSFQGAAQPQHF.

This sequence joins TRBV6-5 and TRBJ1-1; no clear D gene. This CDR3 has 13 amino acids. CDR1 is MNHEY and CDR2 is SVGAGI in the germline V gene. V lost 6 bases to trimming and J lost 0 bases, with 8 bases between them. CDR3: CASRLSVNTEAFF. The DNA of the CDR3 is TGTGCCAGCAGACTGTCCGTGAACACTGAAGCTTTCTTT.